What follows describes a single TCR beta chain. No cognate antigen has been identified for it. There are no base qualities to consult, and no much larger clone falls within one base. TCRbeta CDR3 regions were amplified from genomic DNA using the immunoSEQ Assay, a bias-controlled multiplex PCR. Per the source publication's procedure: Nucleated cell counts per sample were estimated from amplification of reference gene primers within the assay. Sequence reads were collapsed and filtered to measure the absolute abundance of every unique TCRbeta CDR3 rearrangement. For each sample, productive Simpson clonality was calculated as the square root of Simpson's diversity index over productive rearrangements. TCRdb provides this immuneACCESS table in a form limited to in-frame rearrangements. Some clones are lacking; in checked studies, under half of them reflect an unresolved V gene, and why the rest are absent is not known. That table is the source of V, J and clone size, and D and trimming were worked out from the DNA. The sample data list some 500,000 clones, and about 89% of these were observed just once. Of the sample, less than 9% is held by the ten largest clones.

This specimen comes from a study of blood T cell repertoires in COVID-19 (dated by TCRdb to about 2020). Background on the whole study: The collaborator samples originated in the United States, Italy and Spain and spanned the acute and convalescent phases of COVID-19. The prospective study material was composed of cDNA or gDNA derived from T cells, B-cell-depleted T cells, or PBMCs. Deeply sampled blood TCRbeta repertoires from subjects exposed to, actively infected with, or recovered from COVID-19 were included in the dataset. The repertoires were released in a freely available public database meant as a resource for research on the immune response to SARS-CoV-2. The samples were drawn from the first 160 participants of the ongoing ImmuneRACE study and from 1,200 or so subjects provided by 6 global collaborators. A de-identified subject ID, COVID-19 status, age in years and sex were almost always included in the sample metadata. Where HLA class I and class II types were available, the types were taken from metadata supplied by the sample provider, not from assay-based typing. Results the study describes overall, beyond this receptor: The amount of clinical and demographic metadata varied by source and participant and was provided uncurated.

In Seattle, one collaborating source enrolled patients while the infection was active and tracked those patients longitudinally over the course of disease. Each collaborating institution followed its own protocols to collect whole blood in K2EDTA tubes. For TCRbeta analysis, collaborator samples were shipped as frozen whole blood, as isolated PBMCs, or as DNA extracted from either sample type. The receptor comes from a woman aged 45-65 years with COVID-19, enrolled during active disease. The sample comprised peripheral blood.

The CDR3 region: CASRAGSGYTF. The DNA sequence follows: TGCGCCAGCAGGGCAGGGTCGGGCTACACCTTC. The chain is encoded by TRBV5-1 joined to TRBJ1-2, and TRBD1 may be the D gene, going by 5 matching bases. Relative to germline, V is 5 bases shorter and J is 8 bases shorter, with 10 bases between their ends. Sequences SGHRS (CDR1) and YFSETQ (CDR2) are obtained from the germline V gene. From its cysteine to its phenylalanine, the CDR3 spans 11 amino acids. CDR3 DNA is the only sequence kept; it has 33 bases, read in frame from the first base. The variable domain in full, with residues beyond the CDR3 obtained from the reference TRBV5-1 and TRBJ1-2 genes, is KAGVTQTPRYLIKTRGQQVTLSCSPISGHRSVSWYQQTPGQGLQFLFEYFSETQRNKGNFPGRFSGRQFSNSRSEMNVSTLELGDSALYLCASRAGSGYTFGSGTRLTVV.